The 7 T cell receptor beta chains below were found in one sample sequenced in a study of T cells after yellow fever vaccination. MiXCR, applied by TCRdb to the 5' RACE reads, yields one record per CDR3 protein. The table lists 200,000 to 300,000 distinct CDR3 sequences, roughly 6.3% of them singletons, with approximately 0.99% in the top ten. This specimen was CD4+ T cells sorted from PBMCs, taken on the day of the yellow fever booster vaccination. The receptor source for this set is a man aged 30 to 39 who received the YFV17D yellow fever vaccine.

This clonotype occurred a few times. The V gene is TRBV28, the J gene TRBJ2-2; no firm D call. Germline V gene data show CDR1 as MDHEN and CDR2 as SYDVKM. V was trimmed by 6 bases and J by 5 bases, leaving 10 bases between them. The CDR3 consists of 13 residues. This CDR3 is CASSFLSTGELFF. The CDR3 DNA is TGTGCCAGCAGCTTCCTTTCAACCGGGGAGCTGTTTTTT.

Only a few counts were recorded for this clonotype. The J gene is TRBJ1-6, the V gene TRBV25-1; D is possibly TRBD1 (6 bases). CDR1 is MGHDK, CDR2 SYGVNS, per germline. This CDR3 is 13 amino acids long. Trimming cost V 5 bases and J 9 bases, with 11 bases left between them. The CDR3, as DNA: TGTGCCAGCAGTACCGTACAGGGTTCACCCCTCCACTTT. Residues: CASSTVQGSPLHF.

This clonotype occurred many times. The chain links TRBV5-6 to TRBJ2-7; 9 bases line up with TRBD2. The J segment lost 6 bases and the V segment lost 8 bases, leaving 9 bases of the junction unmatched. Germline V gene lookup returns CDR1 SGHDT and CDR2 YYEEEE. The CDR3 spans 13 residues. CDR3 loop: CASLPSGRSEQYF. DNA for the CDR3: TGTGCCAGTTTACCGAGCGGGAGGTCCGAGCAGTACTTC.

This chain joins TRBV10-3 and TRBJ2-3; no reliable D call. The CDR3 is 14 residues long. Looked up from germline, CDR1 is ENHRY and CDR2 is SYGVKD. V shed 7 bases and J shed 2 bases, with 13 bases lying between them. Written as DNA, the CDR3 is TGTGCCATCAAAGCCGGCATCCCCACAGATACGCAGTATTTT. Its translation: CAIKAGIPTDTQYF.

The V gene is TRBV5-1, the J gene TRBJ2-3; no clear D gene. There are 15 residues in the CDR3. Germline lookup yields CDR1 SGHRS and CDR2 YFSETQ. The ends were cut back, 0 bases at V and 2 bases at J, with 10 bases in the middle. The CDR3: CASSLVGRFTDTQYF. The CDR3 nucleotides are TGCGCCAGCAGCTTGGTTGGGCGCTTCACAGATACGCAGTATTTT. The complete variable domain, with remaining parts taken from reference TRBV5-1 and TRBJ2-3, reads KAGVTQTPRYLIKTRGQQVTLSCSPISGHRSVSWYQQTPGQGLQFLFEYFSETQRNKGNFPGRFSGRQFSNSRSEMNVSTLELGDSALYLCASSLVGRFTDTQYFGPGTRLTVL.

V is TRBV5-5 and J is TRBJ2-7; no firm D call. The CDR3 extends over 13 amino acids. CDR1 and CDR2 from the germline V gene are SGHKS and YYEKEE (reference sequence). V was trimmed by 8 bases and J by 0 bases, leaving 12 bases between them. The CDR3 nucleotides read TGTGCCAGGAGCATTTTGCTCTCCTACGAGCAGTACTTC. It yields the protein CARSILLSYEQYF. Using reference TRBV5-5 and TRBJ2-7 for the parts outside the CDR3, the full variable domain is DAGVTQSPTHLIKTRGQQVTLRCSPISGHKSVSWYQQVLGQGPQFIFQYYEKEERGRGNFPDRFSARQFPNYSSELNVNALLLGDSALYLCARSILLSYEQYFGPGTRLTVT.

This chain joins TRBV12-3 or TRBV12-4 and TRBJ2-3; D uncertain. This CDR3 contains 13 residues. Deletions cut 3 bases from V and 4 bases from J, with 8 bases between. DNA of the CDR3: TGTGCCAGCAGTTTCATGGTCGCAGATACGCAGTATTTT. Residues: CASSFMVADTQYF.